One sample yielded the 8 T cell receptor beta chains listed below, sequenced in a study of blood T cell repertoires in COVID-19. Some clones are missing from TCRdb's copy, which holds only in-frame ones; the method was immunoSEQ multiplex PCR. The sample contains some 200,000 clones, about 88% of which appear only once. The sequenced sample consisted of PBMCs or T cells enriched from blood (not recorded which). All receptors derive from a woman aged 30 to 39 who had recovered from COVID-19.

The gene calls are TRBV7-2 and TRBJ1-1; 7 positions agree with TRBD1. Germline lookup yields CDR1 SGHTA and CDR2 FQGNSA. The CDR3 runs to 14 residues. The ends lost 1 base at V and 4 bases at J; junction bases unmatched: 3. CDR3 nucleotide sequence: TGTGCCAGCAGCTTAGACCGGGACAGCACTGAAGCTTTCTTT. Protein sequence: CASSLDRDSTEAFF.

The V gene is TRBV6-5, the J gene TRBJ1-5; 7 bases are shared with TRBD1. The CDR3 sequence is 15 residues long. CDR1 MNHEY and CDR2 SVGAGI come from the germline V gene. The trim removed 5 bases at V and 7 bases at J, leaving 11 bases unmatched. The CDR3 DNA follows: TGTGCCAGCAGTCAGGGACAGTTGATGGGCCAGCCCCAGCATTTT. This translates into CASSQGQLMGQPQHF.

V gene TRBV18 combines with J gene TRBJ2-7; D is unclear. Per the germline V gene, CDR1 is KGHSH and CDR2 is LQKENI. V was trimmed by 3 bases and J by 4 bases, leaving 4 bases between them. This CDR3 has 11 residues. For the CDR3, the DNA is TGTGCCAGCTCACCCCTTTACGAGCAGTACTTC. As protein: CASSPLYEQYF.

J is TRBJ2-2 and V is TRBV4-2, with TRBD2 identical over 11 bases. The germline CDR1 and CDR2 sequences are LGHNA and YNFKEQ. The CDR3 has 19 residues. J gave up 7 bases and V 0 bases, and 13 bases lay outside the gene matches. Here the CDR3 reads CASSQDIAGGRGRGGELFF. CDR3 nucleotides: TGTGCCAGCAGCCAAGATATAGCGGGGGGGCGAGGACGTGGCGGGGAGCTGTTTTTT.

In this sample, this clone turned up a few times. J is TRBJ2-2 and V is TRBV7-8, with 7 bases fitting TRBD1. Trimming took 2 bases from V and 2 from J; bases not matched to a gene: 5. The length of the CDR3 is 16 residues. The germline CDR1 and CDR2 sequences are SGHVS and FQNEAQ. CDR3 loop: CASSLQTGQNTGELFF. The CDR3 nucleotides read TGTGCCAGCAGCTTACAGACAGGGCAAAACACCGGGGAGCTGTTTTTT.

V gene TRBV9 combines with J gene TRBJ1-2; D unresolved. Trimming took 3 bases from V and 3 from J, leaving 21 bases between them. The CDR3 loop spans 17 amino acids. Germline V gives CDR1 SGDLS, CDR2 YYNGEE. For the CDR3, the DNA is TGTGCCAGCAGCGCCCACGAACGTCGGGGAAGCTACTATGGCTACACCTTC. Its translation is CASSAHERRGSYYGYTF. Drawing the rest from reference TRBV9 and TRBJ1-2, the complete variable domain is DSGVTQTPKHLITATGQRVTLRCSPRSGDLSVYWYQQSLDQGLQFLIQYYNGEERAKGNILERFSAQQFPDLHSELNLSSLELGDSALYFCASSAHERRGSYYGYTFGSGTRLTVV.

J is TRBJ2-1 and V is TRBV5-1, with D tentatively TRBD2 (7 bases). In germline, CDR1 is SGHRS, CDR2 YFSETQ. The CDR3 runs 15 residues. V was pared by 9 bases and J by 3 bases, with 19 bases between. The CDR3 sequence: CATREGGAYYNEQFF. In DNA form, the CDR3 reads TGCGCCACCAGAGAAGGGGGGGCCTACTACAATGAGCAGTTCTTC.

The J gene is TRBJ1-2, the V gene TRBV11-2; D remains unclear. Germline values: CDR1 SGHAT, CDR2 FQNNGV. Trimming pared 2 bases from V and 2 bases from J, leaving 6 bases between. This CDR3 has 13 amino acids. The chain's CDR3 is CASSLSLNYGYTF. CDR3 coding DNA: TGTGCCAGCAGCTTATCATTGAACTATGGCTACACCTTC.